The 22 T cell receptor beta chains below all came from one sample that was sequenced in a study of blood T cell repertoires in COVID-19. TCRdb's copy holds only in-frame clones and misses some; the assay was immunoSEQ multiplex PCR. Here the sample spans 30,000 to 35,000 clones, 85% to 90% being singletons. Sequences were obtained from peripheral blood. Source of these receptors: an elderly man with acute or convalescent COVID-19.

This chain connects TRBV23-1 to TRBJ1-5; 7 nucleotides agree with TRBD1. TRBV23-1 is an open reading frame, and its role is uncertain. J was trimmed by 3 bases and V by 2 bases; bases with no gene match: 4. The CDR3 sequence is 15 residues long. The CDR3 DNA follows: TGCGCCAGCAGTCAAAGGGACAGCCCCAATCAGCCCCAGCATTTT. The encoded protein is CASSQRDSPNQPQHF.

The chain has TRBV29-1 and TRBJ1-1, with 11 bases lining up with TRBD1. The germline CDR1 and CDR2 sequences are SQVTM and ANQGSEA. The CDR3 length is 15 residues. Unmatched junction bases numbered 9, after V lost 4 bases and J lost 5 bases. The CDR3 loop reads CSVAGTGGKGTEAFF. DNA of the CDR3: TGCAGCGTTGCCGGGACAGGGGGTAAAGGTACTGAAGCTTTCTTT.

The genes are TRBV19 and TRBJ1-6, with 9 nucleotides matching TRBD1. The CDR3 spans 17 residues. The ends lost 4 bases at V and 6 bases at J; junction bases unmatched: 10. CDR1 and CDR2 (germline): LNHDA, SQIVND (reference sequence). The CDR3 here is CASSRVRDRATNSPLHF. CDR3 nucleotides: TGTGCCAGTAGTAGGGTCCGGGACAGGGCCACTAATTCACCCCTCCACTTT.

The chain links TRBV24-1 to TRBJ1-1; the match to TRBD1 covers 7 bases. The V and J ends lost 7 bases and 1 base, in that order; junction bases with no gene match: 8. Per germline, CDR1 KGHDR and CDR2 SFDVKD. CDR3 length equals 15 residues. The CDR3 DNA reads TGTGCCACCAGAGGATCGACAGGGTCGAACACTGAAGCTTTCTTT. This gives the protein CATRGSTGSNTEAFF.

This chain links TRBV7-9 with TRBJ1-1; D unclear. The CDR3 totals 15 residues. V lost 4 bases and J lost 2, with 14 bases in between. Germline loops: CDR1 SEHNR, CDR2 FQNEAQ (reference sequence). The CDR3 reads CASSSPLSLNTEAFF. CDR3 sequence (DNA): TGTGCCAGCAGCTCCCCACTGAGCCTAAACACTGAAGCTTTCTTT. The variable domain in full, with the rest retrieved from reference TRBV7-9 and TRBJ1-1, is DTGVSQNPRHKITKRGQNVTFRCDPISEHNRLYWYRQTLGQGPEFLTYFQNEAQLEKSRLLSDRFSAERPKGSFSTLEIQRTEQGDSAMYLCASSSPLSLNTEAFFGQGTRLTVV.

The rearrangement joins TRBV28 to TRBJ1-1; 7 bases map to TRBD1. This CDR3 spans 15 amino acids. Losses at the gene ends were 5 bases for V and 7 bases for J; bases not matched to a gene: 13. The germline CDR1 and CDR2 sequences are MDHEN and SYDVKM. Written as DNA, the CDR3 is TGTGCCAGCAGTCCCCACTCTGACAGGGTGGGTGAAGCTTTCTTT. It is translated as CASSPHSDRVGEAFF.

This chain joins TRBV6-5 and TRBJ2-3, with TRBD2 matching over 11 bases. Germline V lookup: CDR1 MNHEY, CDR2 SVGAGI. The trim removed 5 bases at V and 5 bases at J, leaving 6 bases unmatched. The CDR3 contains 15 residues. The CDR3 spells CASSHRLAGLDTQYF. DNA for the CDR3: TGTGCCAGCAGTCATCGACTAGCGGGATTAGATACGCAGTATTTT.

The chain combines TRBV30 with TRBJ1-2, with 7 bases matching TRBD1. CDR3 length equals 13 residues. J lost 2 bases, V lost 3 bases, and 3 bases had no gene match. Germline V gene lookup returns CDR1 GTSNPN and CDR2 SVGIG (reference sequence). The CDR3 bases are TGTGCCTGGAGGCGGGACAGAAACTATGGCTACACCTTC. Translated: CAWRRDRNYGYTF.

The rearrangement joins TRBV2 to TRBJ1-5; 11 bases match TRBD1. The CDR3 spans 16 residues. Germline values: CDR1 SNHLY, CDR2 FYNNEI. V lost 2 bases, J lost 5 bases, and 5 bases stayed unmatched. This CDR3 is CASSERGQGDHQPQHF. The CDR3 coding sequence is TGTGCCAGCAGTGAACGGGGACAGGGGGACCATCAGCCCCAGCATTTT.

The rearrangement links TRBV3-1 (or the pseudogene TRBV3-2) to TRBJ2-5; D unclear. Germline V lookup: CDR1 LGHDT, CDR2 YNNKEL (reference sequence). V gave up 3 bases and J gave up 4 bases, with 6 bases separating them. This CDR3 has 12 residues. CDR3 sequence: CASSQMRETQYF. The CDR3 DNA reads as TGTGCCAGCAGCCAGATGAGAGAGACCCAGTACTTC.

J is TRBJ2-5 and V is TRBV28; 7 bases align to TRBD2. CDR3 length equals 14 residues. The junction had 3 bases not matched to a gene; V was cut back by 3 bases and J by 2 bases. In germline, CDR1 is MDHEN, CDR2 SYDVKM. This CDR3 reads CASSLSGGQETQYF. The CDR3 DNA is TGTGCCAGCAGTTTGTCGGGAGGACAAGAGACCCAGTACTTC. The variable domain in full, with the rest retrieved from reference TRBV28 and TRBJ2-5, is DVKVTQSSRYLVKRTGEKVFLECVQDMDHENMFWYRQDPGLGLRLIYFSYDVKMKEKGDIPEGYSVSREKKERFSLILESASTNQTSMYLCASSLSGGQETQYFGPGTRLLVL.

V gene TRBV10-3 combines with J gene TRBJ2-1; D is perhaps TRBD2 (6 bases). Germline CDR1 and CDR2: ENHRY and SYGVKD. The CDR3 extends over 14 amino acids. The CDR3 loop is CATKEAGSGDEQFF. CDR3 DNA: TGTGCGACCAAAGAGGCGGGAAGCGGCGATGAGCAGTTCTTC.

This clone was picked up a small number of times. V usage is TRBV7-8 and J usage is TRBJ1-2; the match to TRBD1 covers 9 bases. With 3 bases clipped from V and 6 bases from J, the junction kept 8 bases outside the gene matches. This CDR3 comprises 15 residues. Germline V gives CDR1 SGHVS, CDR2 FQNEAQ. CDR3 DNA sequence: TGTGCCAGCAGCTTTCGGACAGGGACAGGGAATGGCTACACCTTC. Its protein product is CASSFRTGTGNGYTF.

This chain joins TRBV27 and TRBJ2-3, with D possibly TRBD1 on 6 matching bases. CDR1 is MNHEY, CDR2 SMNVEV, per germline (reference sequence). V lost 2 bases, J lost 7 bases, and 13 bases lay in between. The CDR3 sequence is 14 residues long. CDR3 loop: CASSLTGQTYTQYF. CDR3 DNA sequence: TGTGCCAGCAGTTTAACCGGACAGACTTATACGCAGTATTTT.

This chain's CDR3 is CASSPRRDRGLYGYTF. CDR3 DNA: TGTGCCAGCTCACCACGGAGGGACAGGGGCCTCTATGGCTACACCTTC. This chain links TRBV18 with TRBJ1-2; 10 nucleotides align to TRBD1. The V segment lost 1 base and the J segment 4 bases; nucleotides outside the gene matches: 6. The CDR3 runs 16 residues. Germline V CDR1 and CDR2: KGHSH, LQKENI. The full variable domain, its missing parts supplied by reference TRBV18 and TRBJ1-2, is NAGVMQNPRHLVRRRGQEARLRCSPMKGHSHVYWYRQLPEEGLKFMVYLQKENIIDESGMPKERFSAEFPKEGPSILRIQQVVRGDSAAYFCASSPRRDRGLYGYTFGSGTRLTVV.

The chain uses TRBV28 and TRBJ2-7; D possibly corresponds to TRBD2 (5 bases). With 6 bases removed from V and 7 bases from J, the gap between germline ends came to 19 bases. The CDR3 sequence is 14 residues long. Germline assignment: CDR1 MDHEN and CDR2 SYDVKM. Written as DNA, the CDR3 is TGTGCCAGCAGCCCTTATGAGGGAAGGCAGGAGCAGTACTTC. Residues: CASSPYEGRQEQYF.

This chain links TRBV4-1 with TRBJ2-1; D gene uncertain. Trimming stripped 1 base from V and 9 bases from J, with 4 bases between. Per the germline V gene, CDR1 is MGHRA and CDR2 is YSYEKL. The CDR3 loop spans 11 amino acids. The CDR3 sequence is CASSQVSEQFF. CDR3 nucleotide sequence: TGCGCCAGCAGCCAAGTTAGTGAGCAGTTCTTC.

The V call is TRBV11-3, the J call TRBJ2-2; 10 bases fit TRBD1. The junction had 5 bases not matched to a gene; V was cut back by 3 bases and J by 4 bases. The CDR3 has 16 residues. Germline lookup yields CDR1 SGHNT and CDR2 YENEEA. CDR3 sequence reads: CASSLTGGFGTGELFF. CDR3 DNA: TGTGCCAGCAGCTTGACAGGGGGCTTTGGCACCGGGGAGCTGTTTTTT.

The rearrangement joins TRBV7-9 to TRBJ2-1; D may be TRBD2 (5 bases). Germline lookup yields CDR1 SEHNR and CDR2 FQNEAQ (reference sequence). Trimming left V 7 bases short and J 0 bases short, with 16 bases between. This CDR3 spans 16 amino acids. The CDR3 spells CASTPPARDSYNEQFF. The CDR3 DNA sequence: TGTGCCAGCACCCCTCCGGCACGGGACTCCTACAATGAGCAGTTCTTC.

V and J are TRBV19 and TRBJ2-7; TRBD1 is a possible D gene (6 bases). Germline V gives CDR1 LNHDA, CDR2 SQIVND (reference sequence). The length of the CDR3 is 16 residues. V was cut by 3 bases and J by 4 bases, with 19 bases left in between. The DNA for the CDR3 is TGTGCCAGTAGTATCATGGCAGGGGAAGGGACGTACGAGCAGTACTTC. This codes for CASSIMAGEGTYEQYF. Full variable domain (rest looked up from reference TRBV19 and TRBJ2-7): DGGITQSPKYLFRKEGQNVTLSCEQNLNHDAMYWYRQDPGQGLRLIYYSQIVNDFQKGDIAEGYSVSREKKESFPLTVTSAQKNPTAFYLCASSIMAGEGTYEQYFGPGTRLTVT.

This clone occurred once. V usage is TRBV7-2 and J usage is TRBJ2-2; perhaps TRBD1 as D (6 bases). Germline lookup yields CDR1 SGHTA and CDR2 FQGNSA. The length of the CDR3 is 16 residues. Trimming left V 3 bases short and J 0 bases short, with 11 bases between. CDR3: CASSFQGQPNTGELFF. The CDR3 coding sequence is TGTGCCAGCAGCTTCCAAGGACAGCCGAACACCGGGGAGCTGTTTTTT.

The V gene is TRBV6-5, the J gene TRBJ2-1; 8 bases are a match to TRBD1. This CDR3 is built from 14 residues. Germline V gene data show CDR1 as MNHEY and CDR2 as SVGAGI. V lost 6 bases, J lost 4 bases, and 5 bases stayed unmatched. The CDR3 sequence is CASSWDRSYNEQFF. In DNA, the CDR3 is TGTGCCAGCAGCTGGGACAGGAGTTACAATGAGCAGTTCTTC.